This section outlines one TCR beta chain sequence together with its context. Ten or more counts support this clonotype. The specificity of this receptor is unknown. Per-base qualities were not stored, and no clone one base away is much larger. Trimmed from V: 5 bases; trimmed from J: 4 bases; junction bases lacking a gene match: 5. There are 14 amino acids in the CDR3, from cysteine to phenylalanine inclusive. Just CDR3 DNA is preserved here, 42 bases in frame from base 1. As encoded in the germline V gene (reference sequence), CDR1 is SEHNR while CDR2 is FQNEAQ. These data come from a study of T-cell reconstitution after alpha-beta-depleted transplantation in children (dated by TCRdb to about 2016). Concerning the study at large: Using TCR repertoire profiling, the study followed T-cell immune reconstitution in a quantitative way in children after TCRalphabeta/CD19-depleted allogeneic hematopoietic cell transplantation.

What the work shows at the level of the full study, not this receptor alone: Hyperexpanded clone frequencies declined over subsequent months; after one year, T-cell counts and TCRbeta diversity were mostly attributed to newly produced T cells. The apparently early recovery of alphabetaT-cell counts about two months after transplant reportedly depended on only several hundred rapidly expanded clones that came from non-depleted graft cells. The high TCRbeta diversity at day 60 in some patients was ascribed to recipient T cells and intrathymic progenitors that had survived conditioning.

Receptors were amplified or captured by PCR. Sequencing was performed on an Illumina HiSeq 2500. TCR libraries were prepared with molecular barcoding, using unique molecular identifiers to normalize TCRbeta repertoire quantification. The public reads were reanalyzed by TCRdb: fastp trimming at Q25, MiXCR alignment, in-frame beta chains only. Rows merge per CDR3 protein into single entries with the most common DNA and genes. In this sample the table shows fewer than 550,000 distinct CDR3 sequences, roughly an eighth of which occur a single time. The top ten clonotypes cover roughly 15% of the sample. In the paper's terms, the treatment or condition label means: allogeneic hematopoietic cell transplantation with graft depleted of TCRalphabeta T cells and CD19 B cells. The transplant recipients were children given TCRalphabeta/CD19-depleted allogeneic hematopoietic cell grafts.

In this chain, TRBV7-9 is recombined with TRBJ1-1; 9 bases in the junction line up with TRBD1. Here the sequenced sample was PBMCs, mostly from graft donor cells, taken 180 days after TCRalphabeta/CD19-depleted stem cell transplant. The receptor comes from a female patient under 10 years old who had a stem cell transplant for aplastic anemia, so the T cells may come from the graft donor. The CDR3 protein is CASSPGQGGTEAFF. The DNA sequence follows: TGTGCCAGCAGCCCGGGACAGGGTGGCACTGAAGCTTTCTTT. Reference TRBV7-9 and TRBJ1-1 proteins supply the regions before and after the CDR3; the full variable domain is: DTGVSQNPRHKITKRGQNVTFRCDPISEHNRLYWYRQTLGQGPEFLTYFQNEAQLEKSRLLSDRFSAERPKGSFSTLEIQRTEQGDSAMYLCASSPGQGGTEAFFGQGTRLTVV.